A single sample gave rise to the 13 T cell receptor beta chains below, sequenced in a study of graft-versus-host responses after intestinal transplantation. Their antigen targets remain unknown. TCRdb's table, derived via immunoSEQ multiplex PCR, lists solely in-frame clones and lacks some. The top ten clones hold roughly 0.49% of a sample with tens of thousands of clones, roughly 93% of them seen once. The specimen was unstimulated CD8+ T cells sorted from spleen or lymph node cells, collected before intestinal transplant. The receptors were gathered from a human donor who received an intestinal transplant.

The V call is TRBV4-1, the J call TRBJ1-2, with 9 bases matching TRBD1. This CDR3 comprises 16 residues. The germline gives CDR1 MGHRA, CDR2 YSYEKL. The V and J ends lost 0 bases and 2 bases, in that order; junction bases with no gene match: 4. The CDR3 sequence: CASSQEPGQGNYGYTF. The CDR3 coding sequence is TGCGCCAGCAGCCAAGAACCAGGACAGGGGAACTATGGCTACACCTTC.

This clone was seen more than once but under ten times. The chain combines TRBV5-6 with TRBJ2-1, with TRBD2 identical over 8 bases. Germline V gives CDR1 SGHDT, CDR2 YYEEEE. Trimming cost V 2 bases and J 8 bases; bases outside gene matches: 9. This CDR3 spans 15 amino acids. CDR3 in amino acids: CASSFLGGGRDEQFF. CDR3 nucleotides: TGTGCCAGCAGCTTTCTCGGCGGGGGGCGCGATGAGCAGTTCTTC. Together with reference TRBV5-6 and TRBJ2-1, the CDR3 gives the full variable domain: DAGVTQSPTHLIKTRGQQVTLRCSPKSGHDTVSWYQQALGQGPQFIFQYYEEEERQRGNFPDRFSGHQFPNYSSELNVNALLLGDSALYLCASSFLGGGRDEQFFGPGTRLTVL.

The chain employs TRBV27 and TRBJ1-6; no definite D call. The CDR3 loop spans 15 amino acids. Germline values: CDR1 MNHEY, CDR2 SMNVEV (reference sequence). V shed 7 bases and J shed 6 bases, with 16 bases lying between them. The chain's CDR3 is CASTEVGFSNSPLHF. Here the CDR3 DNA reads TGTGCCAGCACCGAGGTGGGTTTTAGTAATTCACCCCTCCACTTT.

This rearrangement joins TRBV7-9 to TRBJ1-1; D might be TRBD1 (5 bases). The CDR3 length is 17 residues. The V end was cut by 0 bases, the J end by 0 bases, with 14 bases between. From germline, CDR1 is SEHNR and CDR2 FQNEAQ (reference sequence). CDR3 residues: CASSLAGLRAVNTEAFF. The CDR3 coding sequence is TGTGCCAGCAGCTTAGCGGGACTCAGGGCGGTGAACACTGAAGCTTTCTTT. Variable domain in full (rest from reference TRBV7-9 and TRBJ1-1): DTGVSQNPRHKITKRGQNVTFRCDPISEHNRLYWYRQTLGQGPEFLTYFQNEAQLEKSRLLSDRFSAERPKGSFSTLEIQRTEQGDSAMYLCASSLAGLRAVNTEAFFGQGTRLTVV.

The chain links TRBV7-3 to TRBJ2-1, with TRBD1 matching over 7 bases. The J segment lost 1 base and the V segment lost 3 bases, leaving 9 bases of the junction unmatched. CDR1 SGHTA and CDR2 FQGTGA come from the germline V gene. The CDR3 loop spans 17 amino acids. CDR3 residues: CASSFLTGESSYNEQFF. CDR3 nucleotide sequence: TGTGCCAGCAGCTTTCTTACAGGGGAAAGTTCCTACAATGAGCAGTTCTTC.

The table lists this clone with a count of one. The chain uses TRBV7-8 and TRBJ2-2; D perhaps matches TRBD2 (5 bases). Trimming stripped 3 bases from V and 1 base from J, with 9 bases between. Germline V gene lookup returns CDR1 SGHVS and CDR2 FQNEAQ. CDR3 size: 15 residues. The CDR3 protein is CASSFRRGNTGELFF. As DNA, the CDR3 is TGTGCCAGCAGCTTCAGACGGGGGAACACCGGGGAGCTGTTTTTT. Together with reference TRBV7-8 and TRBJ2-2, the CDR3 gives the full variable domain: GAGVSQSPRYKVAKRGQDVALRCDPISGHVSLFWYQQALGQGPEFLTYFQNEAQLDKSGLPSDRFFAERPEGSVSTLKIQRTQQEDSAVYLCASSFRRGNTGELFFGEGSRLTVL.

This sequence joins TRBV4-1 and TRBJ2-2, with 9 bases lining up with TRBD1. V dropped 4 bases and J dropped 1; count of bases not matched to a gene: 4. Germline CDR1 reads MGHRA; CDR2 reads YSYEKL. The CDR3 runs 16 residues. CDR3: CASSLKTGGNTGELFF. CDR3 nucleotides: TGCGCCAGCAGCCTAAAGACAGGGGGGAACACCGGGGAGCTGTTTTTT.

The gene calls are TRBV7-6 and TRBJ2-2; maybe TRBD2 (6 bases). Per germline, CDR1 SGHVS and CDR2 FNYEAQ. The germline V and J ends were trimmed by 1 base and 6 bases, with 15 bases remaining between them. This CDR3 comprises 16 residues. In nucleotides, the CDR3 is TGTGCCAGCAGCTTAGAAGCGATAGGAGGGGCCGGGGAGCTGTTTTTT. Translated, it gives CASSLEAIGGAGELFF.

V and J are TRBV28 and TRBJ1-1, with 9 bases matching TRBD1. The CDR3 totals 15 residues. Trimming took 4 bases from V and 8 from J; bases not matched to a gene: 11. CDR1 MDHEN and CDR2 SYDVKM come from the germline V gene. CDR3: CASSSHRGPSNEAFF. In nucleotides, the CDR3 is TGTGCCAGCAGTTCCCACAGGGGGCCCTCGAACGAAGCTTTCTTT.

V and J are TRBV5-8 and TRBJ2-3; D may be TRBD1 (5 bases). This CDR3 spans 18 amino acids. V was clipped by 0 bases and J by 1 base, with 18 bases between them. Germline CDR1 SGHTS, CDR2 YDEGEE. CDR3 region: CASSLVLIHARGTDTQYF. The DNA for the CDR3 is TGTGCCAGCAGCTTGGTTCTAATCCACGCCAGGGGCACAGATACGCAGTATTTT.

The DNA for the CDR3 is TGTGCCATCAGGGGCGGGAGCTCCTACAATGAGCAGTTCTTC. Protein sequence: CAIRGGSSYNEQFF. The chain uses TRBV10-3 and TRBJ2-1, with TRBD2 matching 7 bases. The ends lost 6 bases at V and 0 bases at J; junction bases unmatched: 2. The CDR3 is made up of 14 amino acids. Germline lookup yields CDR1 ENHRY and CDR2 SYGVKD.

The chain links TRBV25-1 to TRBJ2-3; 8 positions agree with TRBD2. The CDR3 spans 17 residues. Losses at the gene ends were 3 bases for V and 2 bases for J; bases not matched to a gene: 10. The V gene's germline CDR1 is MGHDK and CDR2 SYGVNS. CDR3 nucleotide sequence: TGTGCCAGCAGTGACGGTGGTAGCGGGATGGTCACAGATACGCAGTATTTT. This sequence encodes CASSDGGSGMVTDTQYF. Drawing the rest from reference TRBV25-1 and TRBJ2-3, the complete variable domain is EADIYQTPRYLVIGTGKKITLECSQTMGHDKMYWYQQDPGMELHLIHYSYGVNSTEKGDLSSESTVSRIRTEHFPLTLESARPSHTSQYLCASSDGGSGMVTDTQYFGPGTRLTVL.

V gene TRBV12-5 combines with J gene TRBJ2-7; 8 nucleotides line up with TRBD1. The V gene's germline CDR1 is LGHNT and CDR2 FRNRAP. The CDR3 consists of 17 residues. Germline trimming cut 2 bases from V and 7 bases from J; bases unmatched to any gene: 16. CDR3 region: CASGLRTGTGRLEEQYF. CDR3 nucleotides: TGTGCTAGTGGTTTGAGGACTGGGACAGGCCGGTTGGAGGAGCAGTACTTC. Variable domain in full (rest from reference TRBV12-5 and TRBJ2-7): DARVTQTPRHKVTEMGQEVTMRCQPILGHNTVFWYRQTMMQGLELLAYFRNRAPLDDSGMPKDRFSAEMPDATLATLKIQPSEPRDSAVYFCASGLRTGTGRLEEQYFGPGTRLTVT.